Listed below are T cell receptor beta chains from one sample, sequenced in a study of technical replicates of blood from a few donors. Generated by immunoSEQ multiplex PCR, the TCRdb table keeps only in-frame clones and is missing some. The sample holds about 83,000 clones, roughly 94% seen once. The sequenced sample was T cells isolated from PBMCs. These receptors all stem from a human donor in good health. Each CDR3 is given with its conserved first and last residue. Fields, in order: clone size, V gene, J gene, D gene, CDR3 protein, CDR3 DNA. The D gene is left open where the match is weak. Expanded clones are given a class, and other clones once, few, many or no size at all.

NA	TRBV5-4	TRBJ1-2	TRBD1	CASSSPTGGRNGYTF	TGTGCCAGCAGCTCGCCAACAGGGGGCAGAAATGGCTACACCTTC
NA	TRBV10-3	TRBJ1-2	TRBD1	CAIAGQGASGYGYTF	TGTGCCATCGCCGGACAGGGGGCTTCCGGCTATGGCTACACCTTC
NA	TRBV12-5	TRBJ2-1	TRBD2	CASGLVLSGRHNEQFF	TGTGCTAGTGGTTTGGTACTAAGCGGGAGGCACAATGAGCAGTTCTTC
NA	TRBV27	TRBJ2-7	TRBD2	CASSELAGDEQYF	TGTGCCAGCTCCGAACTAGCGGGAGACGAGCAGTACTTC
NA	TRBV14	TRBJ2-7	NA	CASTPMWDTSSPYEQYF	TGTGCCAGCACCCCTATGTGGGACACCTCTTCCCCCTACGAGCAGTACTTC
NA	TRBV7-9	TRBJ1-6	NA	CASSPSGLPSPLHF	TGTGCCAGCAGCCCATCGGGGTTACCCTCACCCCTCCACTTT
NA	TRBV5-1	TRBJ1-2	NA	CASSLDSRGYTF	TGCGCCAGCAGCTTAGACTCTAGGGGCTACACCTTC
NA	TRBV5-1	TRBJ2-5	TRBD1	CASSLVAGQGSLQETQYF	TGCGCCAGCAGCTTGGTGGCCGGACAGGGAAGTTTACAAGAGACCCAGTACTTC
NA	TRBV28	TRBJ2-3	TRBD1	CASSFGTARTDTQYF	TGTGCCAGCAGTTTTGGGACAGCTAGGACAGATACGCAGTATTTT
NA	TRBV6-5	TRBJ1-5	TRBD1	CASSYRGTGKTQPQHF	TGTGCCAGCAGTTACCGCGGGACAGGGAAGACGCAGCCCCAGCATTTT
NA	TRBV10-3	TRBJ1-5	TRBD1	CAISESPGQSNQPQHF	TGTGCCATCAGTGAGTCCCCGGGACAGAGCAATCAGCCCCAGCATTTT
NA	TRBV2	TRBJ2-1	NA	CASSERRSGFYNEQFF	TGTGCCAGCAGTGAGAGGCGGAGCGGGTTCTACAATGAGCAGTTCTTC
NA	TRBV6-5	TRBJ1-2	TRBD1	CAKTAGGGGGYGYTF	TGTGCCAAGACCGCAGGGGGCGGGGGTGGTTATGGCTACACCTTC
NA	TRBV28	TRBJ2-7	TRBD1	CASSLTGGHEQYF	TGTGCCAGCAGTTTAACAGGGGGCCACGAGCAGTACTTC
NA	TRBV11-2	TRBJ2-5	TRBD2	CASRPGTSSQETQYF	TGTGCCAGCAGACCTGGGACTAGCAGCCAAGAGACCCAGTACTTC
NA	TRBV19	TRBJ1-5	TRBD1	CASSPGDRGDPVGNQPQHF	TGTGCCAGTAGTCCAGGCGACAGGGGCGACCCTGTGGGCAATCAGCCCCAGCATTTT
once	TRBV5-1	TRBJ2-3	NA	CASSLVAVGQSGDTQYF	TGCGCCAGCAGCTTGGTAGCCGTGGGACAGAGCGGGGATACGCAGTATTTT
NA	TRBV2	TRBJ1-5	TRBD1	CASRKTGGIAEPQHF	TGTGCCAGCAGGAAGACAGGGGGCATCGCGGAGCCCCAGCATTTT
NA	TRBV11-2	TRBJ2-7	NA	CASSSPGTPYEQYF	TGTGCCAGCAGCTCACCGGGAACTCCCTACGAGCAGTACTTC
NA	TRBV7-6	TRBJ2-1	TRBD1	CASSLAPDRNNEQFF	TGTGCCAGCAGCTTAGCCCCGGACAGGAACAATGAGCAGTTCTTC
NA	TRBV6-1	TRBJ2-2	NA	CATSRGTENTGELFF	TGTGCCACCAGCCGCGGGACAGAAAACACCGGGGAGCTGTTTTTT
NA	TRBV11-1	TRBJ2-7	NA	CASSLAGPSPVYEQYF	TGTGCCAGCAGCTTAGCGGGGCCGTCTCCTGTGTACGAGCAGTACTTC
NA	TRBV20-1	TRBJ1-1	NA	CSGRNTEAFF	TGCAGTGGGAGGAACACTGAAGCTTTCTTT
NA	TRBV11-2	TRBJ2-7	TRBD2	CASSRGTSGPKSSYEQYF	TGTGCCAGCAGCCGGGGGACTAGCGGGCCTAAAAGCTCCTACGAGCAGTACTTC
NA	TRBV19	TRBJ1-1	NA	CASSIYAVNTEAFF	TGTGCCAGTAGTATTTACGCAGTGAACACTGAAGCTTTCTTT
NA	TRBV27	TRBJ2-6	NA	CASTRLGSGANVLTF	TGTGCCAGCACCCGGCTGGGCTCGGGGGCCAACGTCCTGACTTTC